Sequencing of this TCR beta chain was carried out in a study of radiation and T cells in renal cell carcinoma (dated by TCRdb to 2018 to 2020). Study-level background: TCR beta sequencing covered approximately 50 samples in total, comprising approximately 26 tumors and approximately 27 peripheral blood samples. The last blood draw occurred 4 weeks after radiation, at the same time as nephrectomy. A total of 4,016,671 unique CDR3 nucleotide sequences, encoding 2,500,000 or so unique CDR3 amino acid sequences, were found across all 55 or so samples.

The immunoSEQ kit was used, according to the manufacturer's recommendations, to generate TCR beta libraries from genomic DNA. To prepare the libraries, a first multiplex PCR with proprietary primers was run, followed by a second PCR that added unique barcodes, and a bead cleanup was done after each round. Each sample batch included a kit-provided positive control reaction and a negative control reaction. The final libraries were assessed on an Agilent 4200 TapeStation D1000 ScreenTape, pooled by volume, and quantified by qPCR. Sequencing was performed on an Illumina NextSeq500 using a MidOutput 150-cycle cartridge, with 156 Read1 cycles, 15 Index1 cycles, and the kit custom primers. The pooled library was loaded at approximately 1.1 pM with a 20% PhiX control spike-in. The authors' analysis ran thus. Vendor-processed data were analyzed in R, and a clonotype was defined as all T cells sharing the same CDR3 nucleotide sequence. For clone abundance analyses, frequencies were normalized to the 10,000 most abundant clones in each sample. Public T cell clones, averaging fewer than five per sample, were removed before analysis. An abundance difference of at least 32-fold between compartments was the criterion for calling clonotypes tumor-enriched or baseline blood-enriched. A beta-binomial differential abundance model was used to identify clonotypes that expanded or contracted between blood time points. Similarity between tumor and blood repertoires was quantified using the Baroni-Urbani and Buser coefficient, and groups were compared with two-tailed Wilcoxon tests in R. TCRdb stores this immuneACCESS table with in-frame sequences only. Part of the clones is absent; in the studies checked, under half of the shortfall reflects unresolved V genes, and no reason is known for the rest. The V and J calls and clone size come from that table; D and trimming were worked out from the DNA. A total of about 86,000 clones appear in this sample, around four fifths of them only once. Roughly 8.8% of the sample is in the top ten clones.

From the cysteine through the phenylalanine, the CDR3 covers 15 amino acids. Only the CDR3 part of the read is kept: 45 bases, read in frame from the first base. As encoded in the germline V gene, CDR1 is SGHRS while CDR2 is YFSETQ. V is cut back by 7 bases and J by 5 bases, with 10 bases in the junction unmatched. The time point label corresponds to: blood 4 weeks post-SBRT, at nephrectomy. In light of the paper, this sample's treatment or condition label describes: 15 Gy SBRT to primary tumor, nephrectomy 4 weeks later. Samples came from a clinical trial, in which primary renal cell carcinomas received 15 Gy stereotactic body radiation therapy followed by nephrectomy 4 weeks later. To track tumor-enriched clonotypes, serial peripheral blood was sampled from radiation-treated patients at baseline and at 2 weeks and 4 weeks after SBRT. Every patient had renal cell carcinoma of clear cell pathology. The QIAamp DNA Blood Mini Kit (Qiagen) was used to prepare genomic DNA for TCR sequencing. Only samples passing all quality control checks were included in the analyses.

Comments on this clone: What antigen it recognizes has not been identified. It has no much larger one-base neighbor in the sample; base qualities were not kept.

Overall results and qualifications from the work: Because pretreatment tumor biopsies were not available, the baseline intratumoral presence of clonotypes could not be determined. Because the trial had a single-armed design, the trial could not examine how radiation dose or scheduling affected the TCR repertoire. An increase in top tumor clonotypes in blood was observed from baseline to 2 weeks post-radiation, followed by contraction by 4 weeks, which was taken to suggest transient expansion of tumor-resident clones. Dynamics of the blood repertoire were not tracked past 4 weeks after treatment.

In this chain, TRBV5-1 is recombined with TRBJ1-4; TRBD1 matches 8 bases in the middle. The sequencing used blood, collected from a patient whose treatment included radiotherapy and nephrectomy. The TCR comes from a man in his forties or fifties with renal cell carcinoma. The CDR3 protein is CASRPPGTGNEKLFF. The DNA is as follows: TGCGCCAGCCGGCCCCCCGGGACAGGCAATGAAAAACTGTTTTTT.